This T cell receptor (beta chain) was sequenced in a study of CD8 T cell repertoires and HIV-1 epitope variants. Study information: Each of Twenty-five Gag and Nef epitope peptides stimulated a separate culture.

Of note for this clone: Its antigen remains unknown.

The CDR3 totals 15 residues. Germline V gene lookup returns CDR1 SGHDT and CDR2 YYEEEE. V was clipped by 6 bases and J by 1 base, with 14 bases between them. TCRdb's copy holds only in-frame clones and misses some; the assay was immunoSEQ multiplex PCR. Found here are 5,000 to 8,000 clones, around 68% of them singletons; the top ten hold about two fifths. The chain recombines TRBV5-6 with TRBJ1-5; no firm D call. The source material was cultured CD8+ T cells derived from PBMCs. This clonotype was obtained from a male donor with HIV. The CDR3 region has the DNA TGTGCCAGCACCCCGGATTTACTAAGCAATCAGCCCCAGCATTTT. This codes for CASTPDLLSNQPQHF.